The entry below gives a single T cell receptor beta chain sequence along with its context. Antigen specificity is unknown. This specimen comes from a study of OX40 agonist ivuxolimab in advanced cancers. Study conclusions and caveats: Clones of CD4+ and CD8+ blood T cells grew by week 6 at doses of 0.1 to 3.0 mg/kg.

The CDR3 runs to 14 residues. Germline V gives CDR1 LNHDA, CDR2 SQIVND (reference sequence). The ends were cut back, 6 bases at V and 0 bases at J, with 9 bases in the middle. Clones were read by immunoSEQ multiplex PCR, and TCRdb kept only the in-frame ones, dropping some. The sample yields just over 50,000 clones, approximately 91% seen once. This material consisted of CD4+ or CD8+ T cells sorted from blood, taken in a trial of the OX40 agonist ivuxolimab. This chain joins TRBV19 and TRBJ2-1; tentatively, D is TRBD1 (5 bases). The clonotype comes from an adult with an advanced solid tumor such as melanoma, head and neck, liver or kidney cancer. The CDR3 region has the DNA TGTGCCAGTAGACAGGCGATCTCCTACAATGAGCAGTTCTTC. This gives the protein CASRQAISYNEQFF.